This TCR beta chain was observed in a study of spatial heterogeneity in lung cancer. Study at large: Detected sequences consistently included more beta-chain ones than alpha-chain ones. Findings and limits, study-wide: Ubiquitous expanded tumor TCRs appeared in blood more at resection than follow-up.

This clonotype came up many times. Its cognate antigen is unknown. Because this beta chain is a stray read in a library intended to capture alpha chains, its abundance should not be given much weight. Trimming removed 5 bases at V and 3 bases at J, with 16 bases between. The CDR3 is made up of 15 amino acids. Germline-derived CDR1 and CDR2 are SGHTA and FQGNSA. Regarding time point: sample taken at primary tumor resection. No cells were sorted before sequencing. The whole RNA sequenced was extracted from tumor, nontumor lung or frozen PBMC. From the 5' RACE reads, TCRdb called clonotypes with MiXCR, one entry per CDR3 protein. Of roughly 8,000 distinct CDR3 sequences listed, roughly 8.6% are singletons.

The sequence derives from a male donor with early-stage non-small cell lung cancer. Sequencing used PBMCs, obtained at surgery. V usage is TRBV7-2 and J usage is TRBJ1-1; D possibly corresponds to TRBD1 (5 bases). The CDR3 loop is CASSPGAGMHTEAFF. The CDR3 DNA reads as TGTGCCAGCAGCCCTGGGGCCGGGATGCACACTGAAGCTTTCTTT.